Reported below is one TCR beta chain. The CDR3 loop spans 16 amino acids. Germline CDR1 is LNHDA and CDR2 is SQIVND (reference sequence). Unmatched junction bases numbered 8, after V lost 4 bases and J lost 1 base. This entry is derived from a study of blood T cell repertoires in COVID-19. About the research overall: PBMCs, B-cell-depleted T cells, or T cells were the source of the cDNA or gDNA that made up the material.

Sequenced by immunoSEQ multiplex PCR; TCRdb stores in-frame clones only, minus some. The data contain more than 80,000 clones, under 85% of them seen just once; the ten biggest clones take up approximately 2.3%. Sequencing was done on a sample of peripheral blood. V is TRBV19 and J is TRBJ1-1, with 8 bases lining up with TRBD1. This sequence was found in a woman aged 70-85 years with acute or convalescent COVID-19. CDR3 DNA sequence: TGTGCCAGTAGTAGAATTACAGGGGGAGGGAACACTGAAGCTTTCTTT. Amino acids: CASSRITGGGNTEAFF.